The next 29 T cell receptor beta chains were all read from a single sample in a study of OX40 agonist ivuxolimab in advanced cancers. Library creation used the immunoSEQ multiplex PCR assay. In its TCRdb copy, this immuneACCESS table keeps in-frame sequences only and misses some clones. Where compared with another copy, unresolved V genes explain less than half of these, and the others have no known cause. The sample table shows under 85,000 clones, and roughly 80% are seen once. Clones ranked in the top ten supply about 5.4% of the sample. This material consisted of CD4+ or CD8+ T cells sorted from blood, taken in a trial of the OX40 agonist ivuxolimab. These TCRs come from an adult with an advanced solid tumor such as melanoma, head and neck, liver or kidney cancer.

The chain is built from TRBV27 and TRBJ1-1; D is possibly TRBD1 (5 bases). The V end lost 6 bases, the J end lost 11 bases, and 22 bases lay between the germline ends. The CDR3 contains 14 residues. Germline CDR1 MNHEY, CDR2 SMNVEV (reference sequence). CDR3 nucleotides: TGTGCCAGCAGCAAATTAACCGGGACGATTATCGCTTTCTTT. Translating gives CASSKLTGTIIAFF.

V usage is TRBV21-1 and J usage is TRBJ2-7; the table names TRBD1, a call not compared with the DNA. TRBV21-1 is given as a pseudogene. The CDR3 loop spans 16 amino acids. The CDR3 protein is CASSIDQQAYSYEQYF. CDR3 bases: TGTGCCAGCAGCATCGACCAACAGGCATACTCCTACGAGCAGTACTTC.

The chain is built from TRBV27 and TRBJ2-7; 13 bases line up with TRBD2. Germline V gives CDR1 MNHEY, CDR2 SMNVEV (reference sequence). The CDR3 length is 17 residues. J gave up 5 bases and V 4 bases, and 11 bases lay outside the gene matches. The CDR3 nucleotides are TGTGCCAGCAGTTCCCTGCGGACTAGCGGGAGCGTGGACGAGCAGTACTTC. Its protein is CASSSLRTSGSVDEQYF.

This rearrangement joins TRBV2 to TRBJ1-4; D is perhaps TRBD1 (5 bases). Germline V gene sequence: CDR1 SNHLY, CDR2 FYNNEI. The length of the CDR3 is 17 residues. Trimming left V 0 bases short and J 5 bases short, with 16 bases between. CDR3 sequence reads: CASSEARTGGRNEKLFF. CDR3 nucleotide sequence: TGTGCCAGCAGTGAAGCTAGAACCGGGGGAAGAAATGAAAAACTGTTTTTT.

The V gene is TRBV2, the J gene TRBJ1-5, with TRBD1 matching over 8 bases. The V segment lost 4 bases and the J segment 7 bases; nucleotides outside the gene matches: 6. The CDR3 spans 14 residues. The germline gives CDR1 SNHLY, CDR2 FYNNEI. CDR3 residues: CASSAGRGLQPQHF. The CDR3 DNA reads as TGTGCCAGCAGTGCGGGCAGGGGGCTCCAGCCCCAGCATTTT.

The rearrangement links TRBV7-2 to TRBJ1-5; D is possibly TRBD1 (6 bases). The CDR3 spans 15 residues. Germline V gene sequence: CDR1 SGHTA, CDR2 FQGNSA. V shed 4 bases and J shed 3 bases, with 13 bases lying between them. DNA of the CDR3: TGTGCCAGCAGCTCCGGGGGCAATAACAATCAGCCCCAGCATTTT. Translated, it gives CASSSGGNNNQPQHF.

This clone is labeled medium-sized. The rearrangement uses TRBV7-2 and TRBJ1-1; tentative D call: TRBD1 (5 bases). The CDR3 runs 15 residues. With 2 bases removed from V and 4 bases from J, the gap between germline ends came to 14 bases. Germline CDR1 reads SGHTA; CDR2 reads FQGNSA. CDR3 DNA: TGTGCCAGCAGCTTATCCGGGACGGGGCGCACTGAAGCTTTCTTT. Residues: CASSLSGTGRTEAFF.

In its sample, this clone was seen a few times. The chain's CDR3 is CASSSMAVDNSPLHF. The CDR3 DNA sequence: TGTGCCAGCAGCTCCATGGCCGTGGATAATTCACCCCTCCACTTT. This sequence joins TRBV7-9 and TRBJ1-6; D ambiguous. This CDR3 contains 15 residues. Germline assignment: CDR1 SEHNR and CDR2 FQNEAQ (reference sequence). Trimming left V 4 bases short and J 5 bases short, with 12 bases between. The variable domain in full, with the rest retrieved from reference TRBV7-9 and TRBJ1-6, is DTGVSQNPRHKITKRGQNVTFRCDPISEHNRLYWYRQTLGQGPEFLTYFQNEAQLEKSRLLSDRFSAERPKGSFSTLEIQRTEQGDSAMYLCASSSMAVDNSPLHFGNGTRLTVT.

The table lists this clone with a count of one. The chain joins TRBV7-9 to TRBJ2-4; 9 bases line up with TRBD2. This CDR3 comprises 14 residues. V trimming: 4 bases; J trimming: 6 bases; junction bases outside the gene matches: 4. Germline V lookup: CDR1 SEHNR, CDR2 FQNEAQ (reference sequence). CDR3 sequence (DNA): TGTGCCAGCAGCTCAGGACTAGCGATAAACATTCAGTACTTC. This translates into CASSSGLAINIQYF.

V is TRBV30 and J is TRBJ1-1; 9 bases line up with TRBD1. V dropped 3 bases and J dropped 4; count of bases not matched to a gene: 9. CDR3 length equals 15 residues. Germline-derived CDR1 and CDR2 are GTSNPN and SVGIG (reference sequence). The CDR3 region is CAWSPHTGGITEAFF. The CDR3 coding sequence is TGTGCCTGGAGCCCCCACACAGGGGGCATCACTGAAGCTTTCTTT.

J is TRBJ2-1 and V is TRBV7-6, with TRBD1 matching 8 bases. V lost 1 base to trimming and J lost 5 bases; unmatched junction nucleotides: 13. The germline CDR1 and CDR2 sequences are SGHVS and FNYEAQ. The length of the CDR3 is 18 residues. As DNA, the CDR3 is TGTGCCAGCAGCTTAGGTAGTTCAGCAGGGGGCTCAAACAATGAGCAGTTCTTC. Encoded protein: CASSLGSSAGGSNNEQFF.

This chain uses TRBV6-1 with TRBJ2-3, with 10 bases fitting TRBD1. Trimming cost V 6 bases and J 4 bases; bases outside gene matches: 7. Germline assignment: CDR1 MNHNS and CDR2 SASEGT. The CDR3 sequence is 15 residues long. The CDR3 region has the DNA TGTGCCAGCAGACCCGGACAGGGGGGGGCAGATACGCAGTATTTT. This gives the protein CASRPGQGGADTQYF.

V gene TRBV30 combines with J gene TRBJ2-5, with unresolved D. Germline assignment: CDR1 GTSNPN and CDR2 SVGIG (reference sequence). The germline V and J ends were trimmed by 1 base and 4 bases, with 7 bases remaining between them. This CDR3 has 12 amino acids. In DNA, the CDR3 is TGTGCCTGGAGTGGATATACAGAGACCCAGTACTTC. Its protein product is CAWSGYTETQYF. Full variable domain (remainder filled in from reference TRBV30 and TRBJ2-5): SQTIHQWPATLVQPVGSPLSLECTVEGTSNPNLYWYRQAAGRGLQLLFYSVGIGQISSEVPQNLSASRPQDRQFILSSKKLLLSDSGFYLCAWSGYTETQYFGPGTRLLVL.

This clone has a single count. The V gene is TRBV6-1, the J gene TRBJ1-1, with D maybe TRBD1 (6 bases). V was pared by 6 bases and J by 11 bases, with 19 bases between. Germline V gene sequence: CDR1 MNHNS, CDR2 SASEGT. The CDR3 totals 13 residues. The CDR3 reads CASRKGPQDSAFF. CDR3 coding DNA: TGTGCCAGCAGGAAAGGGCCCCAGGACAGTGCTTTCTTT.

This CDR3 reads CATRGGASASGNTIYF. CDR3 nucleotide sequence: TGTGCCACTAGAGGGGGGGCTTCGGCATCTGGAAACACCATATATTTT. The gene calls are TRBV6-6 and TRBJ1-3, with TRBD1 as a possible D gene (6 bases). Deletions cut 10 bases from V and 1 base from J, with 20 bases between. The germline V gene has CDR1 MNHNY and CDR2 SVGAGI (reference sequence). The CDR3 extends over 16 amino acids.

This clone was observed once. CDR3 in amino acids: CASSYRTDPPNTEAFF. The DNA of the CDR3 is TGTGCCAGCAGTTACAGGACAGACCCCCCCAACACTGAAGCTTTCTTT. J is TRBJ1-1 and V is TRBV6-5; D might be TRBD1 (6 bases). The CDR3 spans 16 residues. Trimming shortened V by 2 bases and J by 2 bases, and 15 bases separated the two germline ends. The germline CDR1 and CDR2 sequences are MNHEY and SVGAGI.

The chain combines TRBV18 with TRBJ2-4; D might be TRBD2 (5 bases). CDR3 length: 15 amino acids. V gave up 2 bases and J gave up 7 bases, with 15 bases separating them. CDR1 KGHSH and CDR2 LQKENI come from the germline V gene. The CDR3 protein is CASSPNVEGRNIQYF. For the CDR3, the DNA is TGTGCCAGCTCACCAAACGTCGAGGGTCGGAACATTCAGTACTTC.

The chain recombines TRBV9 with TRBJ2-7; TRBD2 might be the D (7 bases). The CDR3 loop spans 16 amino acids. Germline loops: CDR1 SGDLS, CDR2 YYNGEE. V lost 4 bases and J 2 bases, leaving 19 bases between the germline ends. CDR3 bases: TGTGCCAGCAGCCGAGCGTTGGGGGCGGGGGCCTACGAGCAGTACTTC. Translation: CASSRALGAGAYEQYF.

J is TRBJ2-3 and V is TRBV7-9; TRBD2 matches 11 bases. Germline assignment: CDR1 SEHNR and CDR2 FQNEAQ (reference sequence). This CDR3 has 16 amino acids. Germline trimming cut 3 bases from V and 5 bases from J; bases unmatched to any gene: 7. CDR3 sequence: CASSFGTSGAKDTQYF. In nucleotides, the CDR3 is TGTGCCAGCAGCTTCGGGACTAGCGGAGCTAAAGATACGCAGTATTTT.

This clone was recorded only once. The rearrangement links TRBV4-1 to TRBJ2-1, with a tentative D call TRBD2 (6 bases). The V end lost 2 bases, the J end lost 7 bases, and 12 bases lay between the germline ends. Germline values: CDR1 MGHRA, CDR2 YSYEKL. This CDR3 spans 14 amino acids. CDR3 nucleotides: TGCGCCAGCAGCCAAAGGCTAGCGTGGAATGAGCAGTTCTTC. As protein: CASSQRLAWNEQFF.

The V call is TRBV6-1, the J call TRBJ2-3; TRBD2 matches 14 bases. V was pared by 3 bases and J by 3 bases, with 2 bases of the junction left unmatched. The CDR3 runs to 16 residues. Germline V gene lookup returns CDR1 MNHNS and CDR2 SASEGT. The CDR3 is CASSDGLAGGTDTQYF. The DNA of the CDR3 is TGTGCCAGCAGTGATGGACTAGCGGGAGGTACAGATACGCAGTATTTT.

The chain is built from TRBV10-1 and TRBJ2-3, with 9 bases lining up with TRBD2. The V and J ends lost 0 bases and 7 bases, in that order; junction bases with no gene match: 8. Germline CDR1 reads WNHNN; CDR2 reads SYGVQD (reference sequence). This CDR3 is built from 16 residues. This chain's CDR3 is CASSESGAGGRNTQYF. For the CDR3, the DNA is TGCGCCAGCAGTGAGTCTGGGGCGGGAGGGCGGAATACGCAGTATTTT.

This chain uses TRBV11-2 with TRBJ2-1; D gene unclear. Germline V gives CDR1 SGHAT, CDR2 FQNNGV. The CDR3 totals 14 residues. Trimming stripped 1 base from V and 0 bases from J, with 4 bases between. The CDR3 coding sequence is TGTGCCAGCAGCTTAGTTTCCTCCTACAATGAGCAGTTCTTC. Its translation: CASSLVSSYNEQFF.

CDR3 DNA: TGTGCCAGCAAGACTAGCGGGAGGTCAGATACGCAGTATTTT. Translating it yields CASKTSGRSDTQYF. The chain carries TRBV27 and TRBJ2-3; the match to TRBD2 covers 13 bases. The CDR3 covers 14 residues. CDR1 and CDR2 from the germline V gene are MNHEY and SMNVEV (reference sequence). The V and J ends lost 7 bases and 4 bases, in that order; junction bases with no gene match: 2.

This clone was seen only a few times. In nucleotides, the CDR3 is TGTGCCAGCAGCAATGCCAGGACTAACGAGCAGTACTTC. Protein: CASSNARTNEQYF. The rearrangement uses TRBV21-1 and TRBJ2-7; the listed D gene, TRBD2, was not tested against the DNA. TRBV21-1 has pseudogene status. This CDR3 is built from 13 residues.

This chain links TRBV5-1 with TRBJ2-3; D may be TRBD1 or TRBD2 (5 bases each). The CDR3 runs to 15 residues. The V gene lost 0 bases and the J gene lost 3 bases, with 11 bases spanning the gap. Per the germline V gene, CDR1 is SGHRS and CDR2 is YFSETQ. The CDR3 DNA is TGCGCCAGCAGCTTGGAGGGGAGTAGGACAGATACGCAGTATTTT. Translation gives CASSLEGSRTDTQYF.

The V gene is TRBV19, the J gene TRBJ2-3, with no clear D. Germline CDR1 and CDR2: LNHDA and SQIVND (reference sequence). This CDR3 region has 14 residues. Trimming removed 4 bases at V and 3 bases at J, with 11 bases between. CDR3 residues: CASSTSTRTDTQYF. The CDR3 nucleotides are TGTGCCAGTAGTACTAGTACACGGACAGATACGCAGTATTTT.

This clone was picked up one time. The chain employs TRBV18 and TRBJ2-2; D assignment may be TRBD1 or TRBD2 (5 bases each). Trimming removed 6 bases at V and 6 bases at J, with 14 bases between. This CDR3 spans 14 amino acids. Germline V CDR1 and CDR2: KGHSH, LQKENI. Written as DNA, the CDR3 is TGTGCCAGCTCTCTAGAGGGGCGAGCCGGGGAGCTGTTTTTT. As protein: CASSLEGRAGELFF.

The rearrangement links TRBV15 to TRBJ2-1; TRBD2 matches at 7 bases. V lost 0 bases, J lost 5 bases, and 13 bases stayed unmatched. From germline, CDR1 is LNHNV and CDR2 YYDKDF (reference sequence). CDR3 size: 18 residues. CDR3 region: CATSRDQPMRGGNNEQFF. The CDR3 nucleotides are TGTGCCACCAGCAGAGATCAACCAATGCGGGGAGGGAACAATGAGCAGTTCTTC. The entire variable domain, with the rest obtained from reference TRBV15 and TRBJ2-1, is as follows: DAMVIQNPRYQVTQFGKPVTLSCSQTLNHNVMYWYQQKSSQAPKLLFHYYDKDFNNEADTPDNFQSRRPNTSFCFLDIRSPGLGDTAMYLCATSRDQPMRGGNNEQFFGPGTRLTVL.